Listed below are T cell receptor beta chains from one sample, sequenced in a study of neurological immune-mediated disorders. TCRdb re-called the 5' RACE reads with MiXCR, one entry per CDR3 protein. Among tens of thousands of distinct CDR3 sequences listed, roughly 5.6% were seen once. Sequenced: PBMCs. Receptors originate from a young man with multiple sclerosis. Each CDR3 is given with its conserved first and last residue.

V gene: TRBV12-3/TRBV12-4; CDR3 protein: CASGPGAGELFF
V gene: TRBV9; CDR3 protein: CASSVSSGPIISYNEQFF
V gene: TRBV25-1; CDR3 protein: CASSREKLFF
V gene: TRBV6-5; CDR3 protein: CASRPPGTGSLYGYTF
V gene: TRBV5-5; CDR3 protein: CASSLLTRSNNSPLHF
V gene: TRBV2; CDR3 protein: CASRGTGSTGELFF
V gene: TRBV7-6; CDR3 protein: CASSQTGATETQYF
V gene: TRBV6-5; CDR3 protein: CASSFGQSYGYTF
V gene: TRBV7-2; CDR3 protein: CASSLQTGTEAFF
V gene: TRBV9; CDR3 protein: CASSVRTSGDNNEQFF
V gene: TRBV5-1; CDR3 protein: CASSFDRPSTDTQYF
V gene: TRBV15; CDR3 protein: CATSRDPPGWEMKPQNF
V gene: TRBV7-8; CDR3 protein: CASSAEGRGPYYGYTF
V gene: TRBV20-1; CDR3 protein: CSAHDSGRGINEQFF
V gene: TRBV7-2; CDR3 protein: CASRRRAEAFF
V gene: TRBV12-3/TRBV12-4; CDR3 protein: CASTRTASNQPQHF
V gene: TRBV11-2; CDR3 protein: CASSLIRGHDTGELFF
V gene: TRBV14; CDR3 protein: CASSQVGGGTDTQYF
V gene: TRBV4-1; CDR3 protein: CASSQVRDTTYEQYF